A selection of T cell receptor beta chains follows, all from one sample in a study of T cell responses to AZD1222 COVID-19 vaccine. Method: immunoSEQ multiplex PCR; TCRdb's copy keeps in-frame clones and lacks some. The repertoire holds approximately 110,000 clones, with about 88% as singletons. The starting material was peripheral blood, obtained on day 0 of AZD1222 vaccination. The receptors were sampled from an adult in good health. The conserved cysteine and the conserved F or W are not part of the CDR3 here.

v_gene	j_gene	CDR3aa
TRBV15	TRBJ2-1	ATSRDQRELYEQF
TRBV7-2	TRBJ1-2	ASSPETLFYGYT
TRBV7-9	TRBJ2-5	ASSLQETQY
TRBV27	TRBJ1-1	ASSPKGPDRSEAF
TRBV4-3	TRBJ2-7	ALCTGGASYEQY
TRBV4-2	TRBJ2-3	ASSHRLAGSTDTQY
TRBV9	TRBJ1-2	ASSVGQGSYGYT
TRBV27	TRBJ2-2	ASSRVGTANTGELF
TRBV14	TRBJ1-3	ASSQFQVSGNTIY
TRBV6-2/TRBV6-3	TRBJ2-2	ASSSPRTSGTGELF
TRBV7-9	TRBJ1-4	ASSLFTATNEKLF
TRBV7-9	TRBJ2-3	ASSSGLAGATDTQY
TRBV19	TRBJ2-7	ASSITRNEQY
TRBV9	TRBJ1-3	ASSVDLSSGNTIY
TRBV15	TRBJ2-7	ATSRGAFGYEQY
TRBV28	TRBJ1-3	ASSFRSGNTIY
TRBV5-6	TRBJ1-2	ASSSGTGGAGYGYT
TRBV6-5	TRBJ2-7	ASSFWAKGYEQY
TRBV2	TRBJ2-1	ASSYTYNEQF
TRBV7-2	TRBJ2-3	ASSPLRSAGGPDTQY
TRBV9	TRBJ2-2	ASSVMNTGELF
TRBV24-1	TRBJ2-7	ATSWVGPYEQY
TRBV12-5	TRBJ2-3	ASGPSPDTQY
TRBV6-5	TRBJ1-1	ASSLIKNTEAF
TRBV9	TRBJ1-5	ASSPTGGYQPQH
TRBV7-2	TRBJ1-5	ASSLWRTDQPQH
TRBV19	TRBJ2-7	ASSQRWDGQGLQY
TRBV12-3/TRBV12-4	TRBJ2-1	ASSLSTHEQF
TRBV7-2	TRBJ1-5	ASSLALGQGANQPQH
TRBV11-2	TRBJ1-2	ASSLDRQGADYGYT
TRBV27	TRBJ1-3	ASRVQGAGNTIY